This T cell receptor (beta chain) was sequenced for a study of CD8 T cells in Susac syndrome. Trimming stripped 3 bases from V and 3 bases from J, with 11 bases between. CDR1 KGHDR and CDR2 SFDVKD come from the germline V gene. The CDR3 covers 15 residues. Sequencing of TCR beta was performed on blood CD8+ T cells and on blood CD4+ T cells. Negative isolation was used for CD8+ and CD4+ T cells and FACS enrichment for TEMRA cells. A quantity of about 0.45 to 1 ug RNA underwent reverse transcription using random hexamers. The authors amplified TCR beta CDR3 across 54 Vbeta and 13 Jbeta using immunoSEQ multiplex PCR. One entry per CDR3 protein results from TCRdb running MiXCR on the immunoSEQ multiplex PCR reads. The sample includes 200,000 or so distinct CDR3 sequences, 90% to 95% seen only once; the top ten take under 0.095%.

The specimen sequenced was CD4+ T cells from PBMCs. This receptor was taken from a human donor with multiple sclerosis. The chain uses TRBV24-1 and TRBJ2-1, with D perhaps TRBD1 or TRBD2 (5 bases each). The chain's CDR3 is CATSDPGALYNEQFF. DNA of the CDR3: TGTGCCACCAGTGATCCCGGGGCTCTCTACAATGAGCAGTTCTTC.